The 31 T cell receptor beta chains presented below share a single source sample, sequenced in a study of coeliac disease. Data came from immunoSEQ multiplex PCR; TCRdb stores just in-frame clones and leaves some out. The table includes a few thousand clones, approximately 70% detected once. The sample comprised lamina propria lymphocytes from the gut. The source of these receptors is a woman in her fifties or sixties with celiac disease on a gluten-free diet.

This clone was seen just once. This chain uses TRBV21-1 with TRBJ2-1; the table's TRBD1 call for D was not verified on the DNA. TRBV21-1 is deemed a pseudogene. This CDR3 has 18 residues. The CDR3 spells CASSSLSPPTAQYNEQFF. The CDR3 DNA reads TGTGCCAGCAGCTCCTTGAGCCCCCCGACAGCCCAATACAATGAGCAGTTCTTC.

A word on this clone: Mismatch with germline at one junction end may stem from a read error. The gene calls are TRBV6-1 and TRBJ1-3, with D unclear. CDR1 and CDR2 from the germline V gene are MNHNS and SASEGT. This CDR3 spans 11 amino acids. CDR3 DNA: TGTACCAGCAGAGAAAGAGGGCCCATATATTTT. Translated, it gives CTSRERGPIYF.

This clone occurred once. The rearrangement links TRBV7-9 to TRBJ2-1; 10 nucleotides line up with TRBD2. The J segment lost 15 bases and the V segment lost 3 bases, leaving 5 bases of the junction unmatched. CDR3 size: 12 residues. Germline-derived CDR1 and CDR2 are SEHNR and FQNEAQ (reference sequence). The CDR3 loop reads CASSFSGTSAFF. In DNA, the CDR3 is TGTGCCAGCAGCTTCTCCGGGACTAGCGCGTTCTTC.

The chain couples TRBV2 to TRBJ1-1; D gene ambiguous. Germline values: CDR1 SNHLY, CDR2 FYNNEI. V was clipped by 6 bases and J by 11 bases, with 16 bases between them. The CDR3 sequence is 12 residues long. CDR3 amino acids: CASSLGAEGAFF. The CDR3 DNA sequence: TGTGCCAGCAGCCTTGGTGCTGAGGGTGCTTTCTTT.

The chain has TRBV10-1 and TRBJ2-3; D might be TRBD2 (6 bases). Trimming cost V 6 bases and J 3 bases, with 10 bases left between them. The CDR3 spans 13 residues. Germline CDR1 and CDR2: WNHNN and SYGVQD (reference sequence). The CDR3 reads CASSPGDTDTQYF. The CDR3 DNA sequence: TGCGCCAGCAGCCCGGGGGATACAGATACGCAGTATTTT.

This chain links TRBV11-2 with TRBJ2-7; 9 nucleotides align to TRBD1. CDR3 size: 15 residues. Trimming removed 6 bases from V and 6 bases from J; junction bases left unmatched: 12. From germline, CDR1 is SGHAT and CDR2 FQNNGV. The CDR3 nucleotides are TGTGCCAGCAGGAATACGGGACAGGGATCCGCCGAGCAGTACTTC. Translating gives CASRNTGQGSAEQYF.

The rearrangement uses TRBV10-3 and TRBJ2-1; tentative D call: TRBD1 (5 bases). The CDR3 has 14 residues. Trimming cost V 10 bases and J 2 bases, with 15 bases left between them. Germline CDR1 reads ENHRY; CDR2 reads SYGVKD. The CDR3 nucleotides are TGTGCCACCAGGGCGCAGGTTACCTACAATGAGCAGTTCTTC. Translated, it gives CATRAQVTYNEQFF.

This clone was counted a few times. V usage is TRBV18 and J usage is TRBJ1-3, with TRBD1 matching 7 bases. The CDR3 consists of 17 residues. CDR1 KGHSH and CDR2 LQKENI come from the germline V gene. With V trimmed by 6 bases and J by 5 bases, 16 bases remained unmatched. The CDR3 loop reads CASSTGSWQGERNTIYF. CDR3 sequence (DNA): TGTGCCAGCTCCACGGGATCGTGGCAGGGGGAACGAAACACCATATATTTT.

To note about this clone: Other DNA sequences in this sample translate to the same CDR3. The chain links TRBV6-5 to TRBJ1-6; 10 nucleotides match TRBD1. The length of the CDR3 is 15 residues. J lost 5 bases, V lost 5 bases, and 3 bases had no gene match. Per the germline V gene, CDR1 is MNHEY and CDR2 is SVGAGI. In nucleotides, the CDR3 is TGTGCCAGCAGTCGGACAGGGGGGGATAATTCACCCCTCCACTTT. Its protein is CASSRTGGDNSPLHF.

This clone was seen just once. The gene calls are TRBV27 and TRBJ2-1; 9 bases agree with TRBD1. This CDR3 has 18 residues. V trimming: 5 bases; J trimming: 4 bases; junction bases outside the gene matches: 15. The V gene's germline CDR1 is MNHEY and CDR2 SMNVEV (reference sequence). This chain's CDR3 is CASSGGPGQGPRYNEQFF. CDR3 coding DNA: TGTGCCAGCAGTGGGGGCCCGGGACAGGGCCCACGTTACAATGAGCAGTTCTTC.

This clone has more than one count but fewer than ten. The CDR3 DNA reads TGCGCCAGCAGTGAGTCATCCGATATAACAGGACCCCCGTTACTCCTTGAAAAACTGTTTTTT. It translates to CASSESSDITGPPLLLEKLFF. This chain joins TRBV10-2 and TRBJ1-4, with a possible D match to TRBD1 (5 bases). V lost 0 bases and J 7 bases, leaving 30 bases between the germline ends. Per germline, CDR1 WSHSY and CDR2 SAAADI. This CDR3 spans 21 amino acids.

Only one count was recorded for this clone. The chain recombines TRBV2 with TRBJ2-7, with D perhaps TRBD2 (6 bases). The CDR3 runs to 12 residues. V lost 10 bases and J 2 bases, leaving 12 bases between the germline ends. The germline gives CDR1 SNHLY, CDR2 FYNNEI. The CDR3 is CATSREAYEQYF. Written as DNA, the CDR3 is TGTGCCACCTCTAGGGAGGCCTACGAGCAGTACTTC.

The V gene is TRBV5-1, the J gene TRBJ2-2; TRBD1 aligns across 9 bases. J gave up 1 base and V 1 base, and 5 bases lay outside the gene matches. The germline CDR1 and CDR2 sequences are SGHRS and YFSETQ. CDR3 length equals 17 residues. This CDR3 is CASSLNGQGRNTGELFF. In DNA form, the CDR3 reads TGCGCCAGCAGCTTGAACGGACAGGGGAGGAACACCGGGGAGCTGTTTTTT.

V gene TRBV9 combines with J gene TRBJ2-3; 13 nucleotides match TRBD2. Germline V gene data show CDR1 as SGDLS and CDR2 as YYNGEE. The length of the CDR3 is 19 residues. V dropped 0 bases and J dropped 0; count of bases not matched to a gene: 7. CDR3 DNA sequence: TGTGCCAGCAGCGTAGATACTAGCGGGGGGGCCCCTAGCACAGATACGCAGTATTTT. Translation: CASSVDTSGGAPSTDTQYF.

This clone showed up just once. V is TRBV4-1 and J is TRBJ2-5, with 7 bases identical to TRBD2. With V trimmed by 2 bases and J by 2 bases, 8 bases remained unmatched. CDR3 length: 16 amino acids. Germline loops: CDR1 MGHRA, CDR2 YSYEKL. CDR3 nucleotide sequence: TGCGCCAGCAGCCAATTACCGGGACTATATCAAGAGACCCAGTACTTC. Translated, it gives CASSQLPGLYQETQYF.

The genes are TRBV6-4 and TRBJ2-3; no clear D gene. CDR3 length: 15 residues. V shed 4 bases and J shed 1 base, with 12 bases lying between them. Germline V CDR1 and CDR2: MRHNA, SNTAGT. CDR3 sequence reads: CASSGGTFGTDTQYF. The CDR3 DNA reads TGTGCCAGCAGTGGTGGCACCTTTGGCACAGATACGCAGTATTTT.

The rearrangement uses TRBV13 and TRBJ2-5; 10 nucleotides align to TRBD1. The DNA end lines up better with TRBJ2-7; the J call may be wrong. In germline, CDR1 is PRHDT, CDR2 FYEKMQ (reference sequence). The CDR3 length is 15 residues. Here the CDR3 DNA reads TGTGCCAGCAGCTTGAGAGGGACAGGGGCCCACGAGCAGTACTTC. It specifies CASSLRGTGAHEQYF.

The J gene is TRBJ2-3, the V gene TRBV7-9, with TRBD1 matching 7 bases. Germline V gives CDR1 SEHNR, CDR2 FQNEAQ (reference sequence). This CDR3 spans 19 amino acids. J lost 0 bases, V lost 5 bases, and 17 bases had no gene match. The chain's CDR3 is CASSLPILGQVPSTDTQYF. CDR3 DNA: TGTGCCAGCAGCCTTCCTATTCTTGGACAGGTCCCCAGCACAGATACGCAGTATTTT. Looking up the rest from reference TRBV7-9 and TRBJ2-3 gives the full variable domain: DTGVSQNPRHKITKRGQNVTFRCDPISEHNRLYWYRQTLGQGPEFLTYFQNEAQLEKSRLLSDRFSAERPKGSFSTLEIQRTEQGDSAMYLCASSLPILGQVPSTDTQYFGPGTRLTVL.

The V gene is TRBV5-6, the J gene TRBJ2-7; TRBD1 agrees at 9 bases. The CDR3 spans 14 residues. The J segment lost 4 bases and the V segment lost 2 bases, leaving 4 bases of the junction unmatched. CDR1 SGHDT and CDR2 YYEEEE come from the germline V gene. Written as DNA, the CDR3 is TGTGCCAGCAGCTTACGGACAGGGGTTTACGAGCAGTACTTC. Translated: CASSLRTGVYEQYF.

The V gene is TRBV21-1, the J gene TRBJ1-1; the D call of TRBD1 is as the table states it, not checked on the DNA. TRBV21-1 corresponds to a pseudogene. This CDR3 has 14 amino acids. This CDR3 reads CASSKAGTASGAFF. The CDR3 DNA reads TGTGCCAGCAGCAAAGCGGGGACAGCCTCAGGGGCTTTCTTT.

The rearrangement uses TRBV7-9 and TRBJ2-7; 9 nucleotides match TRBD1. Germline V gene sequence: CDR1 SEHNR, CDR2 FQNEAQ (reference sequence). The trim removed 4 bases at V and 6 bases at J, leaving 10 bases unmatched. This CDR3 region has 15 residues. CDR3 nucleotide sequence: TGTGCCAGCAGCTCCCCCGGGACAGGGCGGACCGAGCAGTACTTC. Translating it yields CASSSPGTGRTEQYF.

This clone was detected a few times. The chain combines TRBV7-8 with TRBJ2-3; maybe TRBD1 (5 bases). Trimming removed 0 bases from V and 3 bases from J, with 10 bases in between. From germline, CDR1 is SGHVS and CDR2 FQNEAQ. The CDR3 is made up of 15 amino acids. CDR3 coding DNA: TGTGCCAGCAGCTTAGCTCAGGGTTGGACAGATACGCAGTATTTT. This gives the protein CASSLAQGWTDTQYF.

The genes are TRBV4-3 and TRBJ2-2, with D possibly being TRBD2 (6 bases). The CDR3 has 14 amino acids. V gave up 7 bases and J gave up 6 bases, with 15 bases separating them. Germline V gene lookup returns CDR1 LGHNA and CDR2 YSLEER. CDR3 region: CASTTRPGAGELFF. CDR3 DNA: TGCGCCAGCACGACTCGGCCGGGGGCCGGGGAGCTGTTTTTT.

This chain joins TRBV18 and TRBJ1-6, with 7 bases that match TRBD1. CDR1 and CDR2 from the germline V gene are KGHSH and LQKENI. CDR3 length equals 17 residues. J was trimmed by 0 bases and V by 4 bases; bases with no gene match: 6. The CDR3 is CASSRTRQGSYNSPLHF. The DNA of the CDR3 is TGTGCCAGCTCACGCACTCGACAGGGCTCCTATAATTCACCCCTCCACTTT.

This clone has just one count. The CDR3 reads CASSPRASSYNEQFF. The CDR3 DNA sequence: TGTGCCAGCAGCCCGCGAGCTAGCTCCTACAATGAGCAGTTCTTC. This chain joins TRBV7-3 and TRBJ2-1; D uncertain. Trimming cost V 5 bases and J 0 bases, with 11 bases left between them. Per germline, CDR1 SGHTA and CDR2 FQGTGA. The CDR3 has 15 residues.

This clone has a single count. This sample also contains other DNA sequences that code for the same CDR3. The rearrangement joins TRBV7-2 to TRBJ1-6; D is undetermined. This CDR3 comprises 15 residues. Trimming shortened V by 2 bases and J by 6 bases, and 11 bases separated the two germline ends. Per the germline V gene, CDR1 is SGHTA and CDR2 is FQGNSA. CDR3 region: CASSLTGNPNSPLHF. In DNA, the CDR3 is TGTGCCAGCAGCTTAACGGGGAACCCTAATTCACCCCTCCACTTT.

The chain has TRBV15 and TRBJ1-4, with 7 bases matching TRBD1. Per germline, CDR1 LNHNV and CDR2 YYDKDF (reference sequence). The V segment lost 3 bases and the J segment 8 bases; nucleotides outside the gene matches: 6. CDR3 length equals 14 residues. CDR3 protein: CATSSDRESEKLFF. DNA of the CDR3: TGTGCCACCAGCAGCGACAGGGAATCGGAAAAACTGTTTTTT.

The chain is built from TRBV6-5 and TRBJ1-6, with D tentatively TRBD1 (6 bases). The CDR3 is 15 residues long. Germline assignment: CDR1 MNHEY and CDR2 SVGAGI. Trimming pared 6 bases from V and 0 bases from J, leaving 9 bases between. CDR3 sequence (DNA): TGTGCCAGCAGAGACAGGAGCTCCTATAATTCACCCCTCCACTTT. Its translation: CASRDRSSYNSPLHF.

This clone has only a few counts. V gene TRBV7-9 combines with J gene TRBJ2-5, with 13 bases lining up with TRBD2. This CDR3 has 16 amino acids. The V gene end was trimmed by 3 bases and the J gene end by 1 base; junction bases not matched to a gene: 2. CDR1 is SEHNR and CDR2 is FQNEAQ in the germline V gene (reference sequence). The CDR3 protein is CASSLGLAGPQETQYF. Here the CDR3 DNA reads TGTGCCAGCAGCTTGGGACTAGCGGGGCCCCAAGAGACCCAGTACTTC. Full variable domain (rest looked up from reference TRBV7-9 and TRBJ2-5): DTGVSQNPRHKITKRGQNVTFRCDPISEHNRLYWYRQTLGQGPEFLTYFQNEAQLEKSRLLSDRFSAERPKGSFSTLEIQRTEQGDSAMYLCASSLGLAGPQETQYFGPGTRLLVL.

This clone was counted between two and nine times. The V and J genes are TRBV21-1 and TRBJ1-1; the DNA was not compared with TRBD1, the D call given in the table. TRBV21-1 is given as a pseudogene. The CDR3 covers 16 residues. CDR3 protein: CASSLNPDILNTEAFF. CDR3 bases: TGTGCCAGCAGCTTAAACCCGGACATACTGAACACTGAAGCTTTCTTT.

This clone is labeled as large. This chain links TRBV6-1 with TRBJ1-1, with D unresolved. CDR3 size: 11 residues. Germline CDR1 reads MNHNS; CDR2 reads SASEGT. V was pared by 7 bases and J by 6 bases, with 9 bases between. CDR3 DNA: TGTGCCAGCAAAGACAACTCTGAAGCTTTCTTT. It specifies CASKDNSEAFF.